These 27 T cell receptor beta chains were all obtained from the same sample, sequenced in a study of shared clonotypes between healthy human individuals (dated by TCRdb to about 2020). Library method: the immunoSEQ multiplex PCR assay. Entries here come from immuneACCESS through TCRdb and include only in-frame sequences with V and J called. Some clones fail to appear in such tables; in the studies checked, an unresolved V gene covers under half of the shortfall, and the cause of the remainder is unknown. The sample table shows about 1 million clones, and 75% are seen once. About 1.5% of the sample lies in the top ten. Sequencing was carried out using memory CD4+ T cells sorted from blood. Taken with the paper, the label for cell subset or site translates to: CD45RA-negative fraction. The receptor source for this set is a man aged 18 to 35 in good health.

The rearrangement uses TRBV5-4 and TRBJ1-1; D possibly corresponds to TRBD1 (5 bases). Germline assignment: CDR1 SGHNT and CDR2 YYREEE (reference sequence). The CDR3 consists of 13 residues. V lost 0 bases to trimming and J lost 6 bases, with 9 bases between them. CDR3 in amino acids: CASSLARAAEAFF. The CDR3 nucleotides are TGTGCCAGCAGCTTGGCCAGGGCGGCTGAAGCTTTCTTT.

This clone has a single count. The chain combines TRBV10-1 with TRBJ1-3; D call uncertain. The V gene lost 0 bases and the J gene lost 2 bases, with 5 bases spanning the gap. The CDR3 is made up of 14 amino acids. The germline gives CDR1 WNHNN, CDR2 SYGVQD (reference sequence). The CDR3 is CASSESGAGNTIYF. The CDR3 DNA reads TGCGCCAGCAGTGAGTCCGGGGCTGGAAACACCATATATTTT.

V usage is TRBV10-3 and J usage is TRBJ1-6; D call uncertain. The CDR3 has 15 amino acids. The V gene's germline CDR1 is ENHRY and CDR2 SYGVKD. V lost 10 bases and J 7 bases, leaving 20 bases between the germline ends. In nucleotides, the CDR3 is TGTGCCACTGGAAGTCTAGATTCGGGGAATTCACCCCTCCACTTT. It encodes CATGSLDSGNSPLHF.

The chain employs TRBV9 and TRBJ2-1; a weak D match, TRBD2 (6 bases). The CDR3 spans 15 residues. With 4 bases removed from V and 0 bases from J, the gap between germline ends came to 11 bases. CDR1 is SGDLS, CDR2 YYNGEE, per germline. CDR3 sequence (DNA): TGTGCCAGCAGCACCTACGGGAGCTCCTACAATGAGCAGTTCTTC. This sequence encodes CASSTYGSSYNEQFF.

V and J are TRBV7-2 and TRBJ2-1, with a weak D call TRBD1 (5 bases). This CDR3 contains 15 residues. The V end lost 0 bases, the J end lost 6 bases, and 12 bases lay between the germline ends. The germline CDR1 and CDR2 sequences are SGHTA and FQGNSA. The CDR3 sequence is CASSLAGKGVNEQFF. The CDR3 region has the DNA TGTGCCAGCAGCTTAGCGGGTAAAGGGGTCAATGAGCAGTTCTTC.

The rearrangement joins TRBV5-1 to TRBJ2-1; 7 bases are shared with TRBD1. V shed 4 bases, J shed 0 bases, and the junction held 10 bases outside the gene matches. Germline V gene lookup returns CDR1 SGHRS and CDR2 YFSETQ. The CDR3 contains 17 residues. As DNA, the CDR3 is TGCGCCAGCAGCCCCTATAGACAGGGAAGCTCCTACAATGAGCAGTTCTTC. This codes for CASSPYRQGSSYNEQFF.

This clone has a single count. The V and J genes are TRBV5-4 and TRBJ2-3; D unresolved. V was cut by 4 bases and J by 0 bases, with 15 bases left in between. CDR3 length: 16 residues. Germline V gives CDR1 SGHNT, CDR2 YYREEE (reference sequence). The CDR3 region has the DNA TGTGCCAGCAGCGTCGACTCTACGACTAGCACAGATACGCAGTATTTT. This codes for CASSVDSTTSTDTQYF.

As DNA, the CDR3 is TGTGCCAGCAGTTACTCGACGGCAGGCATGAACACTGAAGCTTTCTTT. The encoded protein is CASSYSTAGMNTEAFF. The gene calls are TRBV6-6 and TRBJ1-1; D ambiguous. CDR3 length: 16 residues. The germline gives CDR1 MNHNY, CDR2 SVGAGI (reference sequence). The V gene lost 0 bases and the J gene lost 0 bases, with 11 bases spanning the gap.

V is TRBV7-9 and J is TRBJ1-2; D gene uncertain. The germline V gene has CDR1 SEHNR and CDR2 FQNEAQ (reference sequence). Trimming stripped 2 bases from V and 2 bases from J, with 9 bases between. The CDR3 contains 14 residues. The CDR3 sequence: CASSLPIGNYGYTF. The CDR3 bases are TGTGCCAGCAGCTTACCTATAGGGAACTATGGCTACACCTTC.

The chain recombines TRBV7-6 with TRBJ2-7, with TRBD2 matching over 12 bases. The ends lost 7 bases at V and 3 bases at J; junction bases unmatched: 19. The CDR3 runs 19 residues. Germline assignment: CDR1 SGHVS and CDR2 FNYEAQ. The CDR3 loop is CASTHKLAGGPKTIYEQYF. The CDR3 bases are TGTGCCAGCACTCATAAACTAGCGGGAGGCCCCAAAACGATCTACGAGCAGTACTTC.

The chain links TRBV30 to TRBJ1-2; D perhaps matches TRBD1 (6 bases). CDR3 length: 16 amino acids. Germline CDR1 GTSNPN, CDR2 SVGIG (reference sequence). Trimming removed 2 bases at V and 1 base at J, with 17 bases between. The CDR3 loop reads CAWSRRQEAYNYGYTF. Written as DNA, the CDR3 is TGTGCCTGGAGTCGAAGACAGGAGGCTTATAACTATGGCTACACCTTC.

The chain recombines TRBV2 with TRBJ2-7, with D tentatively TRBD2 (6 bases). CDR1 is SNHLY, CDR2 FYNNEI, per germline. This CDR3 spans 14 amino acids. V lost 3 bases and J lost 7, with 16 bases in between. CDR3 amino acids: CASSDLVSGVEQYF. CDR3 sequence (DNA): TGTGCCAGCAGTGATCTTGTCTCGGGAGTTGAGCAGTACTTC.

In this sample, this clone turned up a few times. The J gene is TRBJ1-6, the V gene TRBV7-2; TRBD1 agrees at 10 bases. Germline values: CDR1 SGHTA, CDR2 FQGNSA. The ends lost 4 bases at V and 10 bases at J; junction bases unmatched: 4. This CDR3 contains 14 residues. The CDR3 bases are TGTGCCAGCAGCTCGGGGACAGGGGAGTCACCCCTCCACTTT. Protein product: CASSSGTGESPLHF.

CDR3 sequence reads: CASGRSGINEKLFF. The CDR3 region has the DNA TGTGCCAGCGGCCGTTCGGGGATTAATGAAAAACTGTTTTTT. The gene calls are TRBV9 and TRBJ1-4; D call uncertain. Looked up from germline, CDR1 is SGDLS and CDR2 is YYNGEE. The CDR3 contains 14 residues. With 7 bases removed from V and 4 bases from J, the gap between germline ends came to 14 bases.

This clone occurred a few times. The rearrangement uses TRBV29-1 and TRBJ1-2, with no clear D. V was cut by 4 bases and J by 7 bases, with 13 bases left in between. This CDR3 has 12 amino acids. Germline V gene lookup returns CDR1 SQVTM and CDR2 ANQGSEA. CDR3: CSVVRGYSGYTF. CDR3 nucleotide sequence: TGCAGCGTTGTCCGAGGATATTCTGGCTACACCTTC.

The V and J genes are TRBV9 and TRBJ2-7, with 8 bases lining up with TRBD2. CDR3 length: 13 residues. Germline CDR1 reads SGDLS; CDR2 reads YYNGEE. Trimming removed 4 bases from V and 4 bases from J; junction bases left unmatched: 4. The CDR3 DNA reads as TGTGCCAGCAGCCCGGGGGGGAGGTACGAGCAGTACTTC. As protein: CASSPGGRYEQYF.

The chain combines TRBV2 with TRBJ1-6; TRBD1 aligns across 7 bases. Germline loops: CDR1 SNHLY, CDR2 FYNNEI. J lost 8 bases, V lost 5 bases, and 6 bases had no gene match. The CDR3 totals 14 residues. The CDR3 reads CASSRAGGDSPLHF. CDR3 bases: TGTGCCAGCAGTCGGGCAGGGGGTGATTCACCCCTCCACTTT.

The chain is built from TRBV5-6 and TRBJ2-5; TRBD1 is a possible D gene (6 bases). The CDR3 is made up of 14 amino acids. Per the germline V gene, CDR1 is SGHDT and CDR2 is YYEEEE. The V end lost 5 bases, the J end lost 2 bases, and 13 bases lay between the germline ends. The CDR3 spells CASSPTGTQETQYF. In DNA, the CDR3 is TGTGCCAGCAGTCCAACAGGGACACAAGAGACCCAGTACTTC.

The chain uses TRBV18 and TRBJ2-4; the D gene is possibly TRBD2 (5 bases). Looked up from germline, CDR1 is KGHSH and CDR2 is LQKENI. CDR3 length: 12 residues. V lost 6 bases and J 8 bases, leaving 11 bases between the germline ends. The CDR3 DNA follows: TGTGCCAGCTCCACCACGGAGGACATTCAGTACTTC. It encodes CASSTTEDIQYF.

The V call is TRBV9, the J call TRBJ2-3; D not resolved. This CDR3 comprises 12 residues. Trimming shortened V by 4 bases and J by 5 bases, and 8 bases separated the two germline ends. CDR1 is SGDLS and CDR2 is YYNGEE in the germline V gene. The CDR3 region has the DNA TGTGCCAGCAGCTTCCGGGTAGATACGCAGTATTTT. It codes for CASSFRVDTQYF. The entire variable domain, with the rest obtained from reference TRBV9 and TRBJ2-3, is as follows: DSGVTQTPKHLITATGQRVTLRCSPRSGDLSVYWYQQSLDQGLQFLIQYYNGEERAKGNILERFSAQQFPDLHSELNLSSLELGDSALYFCASSFRVDTQYFGPGTRLTVL.

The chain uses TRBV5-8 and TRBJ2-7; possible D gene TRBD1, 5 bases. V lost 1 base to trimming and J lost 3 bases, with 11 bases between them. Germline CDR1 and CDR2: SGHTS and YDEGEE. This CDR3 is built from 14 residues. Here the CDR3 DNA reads TGTGCCAGCAGCTTGTATAACCAGGGCTACGAGCAGTACTTC. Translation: CASSLYNQGYEQYF.

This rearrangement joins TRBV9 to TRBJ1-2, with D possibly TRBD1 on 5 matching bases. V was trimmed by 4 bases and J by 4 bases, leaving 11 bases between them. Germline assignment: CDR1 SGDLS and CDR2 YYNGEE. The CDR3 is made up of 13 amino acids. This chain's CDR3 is CASSRGGTYGYTF. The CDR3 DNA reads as TGTGCCAGCAGCCGGGGGGGTACCTATGGCTACACCTTC.

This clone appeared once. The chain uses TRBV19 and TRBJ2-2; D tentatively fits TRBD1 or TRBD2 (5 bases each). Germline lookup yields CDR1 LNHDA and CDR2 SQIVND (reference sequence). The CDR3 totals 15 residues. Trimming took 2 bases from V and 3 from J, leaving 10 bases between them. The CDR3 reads CASSIPGLDTGELFF. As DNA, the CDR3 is TGTGCCAGTAGTATACCGGGGCTCGACACCGGGGAGCTGTTTTTT.

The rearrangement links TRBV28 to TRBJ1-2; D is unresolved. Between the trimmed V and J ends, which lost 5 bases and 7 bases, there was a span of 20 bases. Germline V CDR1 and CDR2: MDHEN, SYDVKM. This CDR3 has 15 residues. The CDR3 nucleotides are TGTGCCAGCAGTCCCTTAGAGGTGGGAAGGAGTGGCTACACCTTC. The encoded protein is CASSPLEVGRSGYTF.

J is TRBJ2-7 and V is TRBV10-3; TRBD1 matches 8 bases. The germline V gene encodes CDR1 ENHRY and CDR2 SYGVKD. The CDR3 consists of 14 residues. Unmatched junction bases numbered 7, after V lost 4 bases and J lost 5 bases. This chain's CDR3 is CAISVQGDTNEQYF. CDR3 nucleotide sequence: TGTGCCATCAGTGTACAGGGGGATACCAACGAGCAGTACTTC.

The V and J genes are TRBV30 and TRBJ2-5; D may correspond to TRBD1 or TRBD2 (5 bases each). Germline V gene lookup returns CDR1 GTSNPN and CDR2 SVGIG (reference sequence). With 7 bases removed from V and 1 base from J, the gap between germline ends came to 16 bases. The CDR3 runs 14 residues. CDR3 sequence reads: CASTKGTVQETQYF. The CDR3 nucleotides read TGTGCCTCCACCAAAGGGACGGTCCAAGAGACCCAGTACTTC.

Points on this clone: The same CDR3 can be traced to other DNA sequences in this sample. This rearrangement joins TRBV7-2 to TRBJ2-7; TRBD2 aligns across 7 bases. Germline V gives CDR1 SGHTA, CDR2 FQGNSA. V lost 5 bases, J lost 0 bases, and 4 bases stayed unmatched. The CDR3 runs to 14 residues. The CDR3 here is CASSPRGSSYEQYF. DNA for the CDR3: TGTGCCAGCAGCCCCCGCGGGAGCTCCTACGAGCAGTACTTC.